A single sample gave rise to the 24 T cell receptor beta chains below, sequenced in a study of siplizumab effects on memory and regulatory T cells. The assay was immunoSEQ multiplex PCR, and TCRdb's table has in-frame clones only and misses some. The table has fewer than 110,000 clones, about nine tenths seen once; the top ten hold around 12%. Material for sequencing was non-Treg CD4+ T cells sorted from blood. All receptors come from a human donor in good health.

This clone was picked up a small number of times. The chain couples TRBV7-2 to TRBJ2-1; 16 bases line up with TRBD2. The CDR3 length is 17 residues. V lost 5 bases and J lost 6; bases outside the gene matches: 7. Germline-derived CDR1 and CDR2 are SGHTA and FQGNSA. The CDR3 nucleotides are TGTGCCAGCAGCCGTTCCGGGACTAGCGGGAGGGGCAATGAGCAGTTCTTC. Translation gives CASSRSGTSGRGNEQFF.

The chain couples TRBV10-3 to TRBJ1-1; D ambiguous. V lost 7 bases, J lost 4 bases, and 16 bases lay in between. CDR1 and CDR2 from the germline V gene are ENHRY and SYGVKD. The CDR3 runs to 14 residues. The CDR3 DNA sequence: TGTGCCATCACCGAGAGAGAGACGGGCACTGAAGCTTTCTTT. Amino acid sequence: CAITERETGTEAFF.

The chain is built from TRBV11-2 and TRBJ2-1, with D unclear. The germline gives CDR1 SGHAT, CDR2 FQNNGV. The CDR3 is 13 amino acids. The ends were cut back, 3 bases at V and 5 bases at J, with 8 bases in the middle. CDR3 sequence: CASSLEPNNEQFF. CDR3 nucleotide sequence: TGTGCCAGCAGCTTGGAGCCTAACAATGAGCAGTTCTTC.

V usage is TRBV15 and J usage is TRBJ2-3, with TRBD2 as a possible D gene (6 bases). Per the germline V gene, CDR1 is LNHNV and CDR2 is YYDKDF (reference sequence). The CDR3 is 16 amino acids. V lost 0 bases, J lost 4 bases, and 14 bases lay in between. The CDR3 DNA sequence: TGTGCCACCAGCAGAGAGCTTACTAGCAGGGCAGATACGCAGTATTTT. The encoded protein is CATSRELTSRADTQYF.

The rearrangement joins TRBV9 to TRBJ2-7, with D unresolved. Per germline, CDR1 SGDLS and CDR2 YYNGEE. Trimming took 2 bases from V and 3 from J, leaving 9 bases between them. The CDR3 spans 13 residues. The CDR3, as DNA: TGTGCCAGCAGCGTTGGCCCCCGCTACGAGCAGTACTTC. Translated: CASSVGPRYEQYF.

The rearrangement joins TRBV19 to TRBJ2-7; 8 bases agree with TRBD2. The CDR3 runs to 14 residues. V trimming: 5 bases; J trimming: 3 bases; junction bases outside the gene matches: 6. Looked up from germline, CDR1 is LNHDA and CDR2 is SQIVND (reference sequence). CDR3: CASSGGGGSYEQYF. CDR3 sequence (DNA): TGTGCCAGTAGTGGCGGCGGGGGGAGCTACGAGCAGTACTTC.

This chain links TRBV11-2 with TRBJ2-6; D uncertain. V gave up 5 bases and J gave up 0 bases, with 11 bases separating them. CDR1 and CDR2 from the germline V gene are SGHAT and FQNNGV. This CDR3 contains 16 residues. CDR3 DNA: TGTGCCAGCAGCCCTAATTTAGGCTCTGGGGCCAACGTCCTGACTTTC. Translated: CASSPNLGSGANVLTF.

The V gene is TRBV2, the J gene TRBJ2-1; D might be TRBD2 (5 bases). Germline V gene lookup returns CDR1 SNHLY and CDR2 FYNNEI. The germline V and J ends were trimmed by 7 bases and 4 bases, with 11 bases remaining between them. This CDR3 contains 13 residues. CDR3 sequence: CASNRLQYNEQFF. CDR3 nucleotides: TGTGCCAGCAATCGACTACAATACAATGAGCAGTTCTTC.

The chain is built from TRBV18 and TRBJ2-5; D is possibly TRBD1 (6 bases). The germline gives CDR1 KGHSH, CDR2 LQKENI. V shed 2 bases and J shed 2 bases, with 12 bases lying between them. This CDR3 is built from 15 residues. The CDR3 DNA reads TGTGCCAGCTCACCAAGGCAGGGGCCGCAAGAGACCCAGTACTTC. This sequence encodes CASSPRQGPQETQYF. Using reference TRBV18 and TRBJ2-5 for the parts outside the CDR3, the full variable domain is NAGVMQNPRHLVRRRGQEARLRCSPMKGHSHVYWYRQLPEEGLKFMVYLQKENIIDESGMPKERFSAEFPKEGPSILRIQQVVRGDSAAYFCASSPRQGPQETQYFGPGTRLLVL.

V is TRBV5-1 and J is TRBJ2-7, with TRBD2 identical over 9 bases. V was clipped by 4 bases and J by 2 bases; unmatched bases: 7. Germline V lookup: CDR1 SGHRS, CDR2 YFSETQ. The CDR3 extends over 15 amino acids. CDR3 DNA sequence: TGCGCCAGCAGCCGAAGTAGCGGGAGCCCCTACGAGCAGTACTTC. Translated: CASSRSSGSPYEQYF.

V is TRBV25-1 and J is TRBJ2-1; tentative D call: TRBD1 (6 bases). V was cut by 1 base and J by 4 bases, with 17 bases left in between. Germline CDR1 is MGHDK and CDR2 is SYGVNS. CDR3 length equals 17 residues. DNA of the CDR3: TGTGCCAGCAGTGAATCTTACGGGGCAGGGGTTTACAATGAGCAGTTCTTC. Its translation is CASSESYGAGVYNEQFF.

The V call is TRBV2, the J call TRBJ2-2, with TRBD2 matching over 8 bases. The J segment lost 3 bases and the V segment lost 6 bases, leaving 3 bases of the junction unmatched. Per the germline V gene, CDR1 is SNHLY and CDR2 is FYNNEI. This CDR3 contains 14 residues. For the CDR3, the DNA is TGTGCCAGCAGGGGGACTAGAGACACCGGGGAGCTGTTTTTT. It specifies CASRGTRDTGELFF. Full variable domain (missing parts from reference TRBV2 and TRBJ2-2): EPEVTQTPSHQVTQMGQEVILRCVPISNHLYFYWYRQILGQKVEFLVSFYNNEISEKSEIFDDQFSVERPDGSNFTLKIRSTKLEDSAMYFCASRGTRDTGELFFGEGSRLTVL.

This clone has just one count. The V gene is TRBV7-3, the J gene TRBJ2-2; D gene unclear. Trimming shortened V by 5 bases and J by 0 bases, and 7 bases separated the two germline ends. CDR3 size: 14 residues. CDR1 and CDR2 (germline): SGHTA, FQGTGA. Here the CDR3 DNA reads TGTGCCAGCAGCCTCGTCCCGAACACCGGGGAGCTGTTTTTT. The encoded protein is CASSLVPNTGELFF.

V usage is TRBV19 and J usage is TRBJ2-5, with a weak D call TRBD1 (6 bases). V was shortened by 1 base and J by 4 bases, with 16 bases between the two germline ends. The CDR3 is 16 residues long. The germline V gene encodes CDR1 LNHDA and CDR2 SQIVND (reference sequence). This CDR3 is CASSIGTAPVAETQYF. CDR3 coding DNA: TGTGCCAGTAGTATAGGGACAGCCCCCGTTGCAGAGACCCAGTACTTC.

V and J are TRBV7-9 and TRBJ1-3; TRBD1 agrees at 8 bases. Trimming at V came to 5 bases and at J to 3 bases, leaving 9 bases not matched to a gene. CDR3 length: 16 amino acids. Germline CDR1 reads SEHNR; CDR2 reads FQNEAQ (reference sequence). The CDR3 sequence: CASSAGTGVSGNTIYF. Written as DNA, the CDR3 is TGTGCCAGCAGCGCCGGGACAGGTGTAAGTGGAAACACCATATATTTT.

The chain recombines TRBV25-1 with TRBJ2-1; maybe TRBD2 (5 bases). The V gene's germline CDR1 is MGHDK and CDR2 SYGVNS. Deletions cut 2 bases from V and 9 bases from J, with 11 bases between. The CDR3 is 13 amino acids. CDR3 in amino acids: CASSENRGGEQFF. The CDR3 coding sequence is TGTGCCAGCAGTGAAAACAGAGGAGGTGAGCAGTTCTTC.

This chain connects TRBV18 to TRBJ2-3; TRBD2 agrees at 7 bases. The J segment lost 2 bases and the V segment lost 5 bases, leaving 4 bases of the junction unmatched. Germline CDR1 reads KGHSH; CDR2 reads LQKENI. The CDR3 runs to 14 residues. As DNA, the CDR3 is TGTGCCAGCTCAGGCCTAGCGGACACAGATACGCAGTATTTT. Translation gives CASSGLADTDTQYF.

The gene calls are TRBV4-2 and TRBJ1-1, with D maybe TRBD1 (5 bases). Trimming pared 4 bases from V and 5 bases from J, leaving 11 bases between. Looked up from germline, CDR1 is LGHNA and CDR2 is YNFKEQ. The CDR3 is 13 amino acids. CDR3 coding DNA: TGTGCCAGCAGCCGCCTACAGGATACTGAAGCTTTCTTT. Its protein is CASSRLQDTEAFF.

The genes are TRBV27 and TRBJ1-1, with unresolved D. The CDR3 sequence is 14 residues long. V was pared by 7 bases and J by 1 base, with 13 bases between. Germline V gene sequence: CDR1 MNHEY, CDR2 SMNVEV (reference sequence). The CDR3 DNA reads TGTGCCAGCACCTTTTTGGACGGGAACACTGAAGCTTTCTTT. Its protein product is CASTFLDGNTEAFF.

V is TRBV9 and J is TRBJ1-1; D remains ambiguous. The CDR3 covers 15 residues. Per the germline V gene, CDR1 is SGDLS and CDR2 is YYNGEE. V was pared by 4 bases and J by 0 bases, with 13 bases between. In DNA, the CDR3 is TGTGCCAGCAGCCCCCGGTATACCCTGAACACTGAAGCTTTCTTT. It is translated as CASSPRYTLNTEAFF.

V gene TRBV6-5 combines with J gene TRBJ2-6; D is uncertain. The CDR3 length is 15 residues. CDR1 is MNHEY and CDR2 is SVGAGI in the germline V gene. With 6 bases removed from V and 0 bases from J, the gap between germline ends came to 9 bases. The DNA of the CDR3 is TGTGCCAGCAGCGAAATTAGCTCTGGGGCCAACGTCCTGACTTTC. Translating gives CASSEISSGANVLTF.

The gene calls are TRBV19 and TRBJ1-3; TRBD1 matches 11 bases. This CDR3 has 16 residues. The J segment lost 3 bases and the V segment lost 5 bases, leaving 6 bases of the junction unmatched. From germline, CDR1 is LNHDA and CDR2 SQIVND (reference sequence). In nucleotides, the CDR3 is TGTGCCAGTAGTCCAGGACAGGGGGCGCGTGGAAACACCATATATTTT. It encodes CASSPGQGARGNTIYF.

The CDR3 nucleotides are TGTGCCAGCAGCTCAGCGGGGGTGAGCGAGCAGTACTTC. This codes for CASSSAGVSEQYF. The V and J genes are TRBV11-3 and TRBJ2-7; 8 bases agree with TRBD2. Per germline, CDR1 SGHNT and CDR2 YENEEA. CDR3 length: 13 amino acids. The junction had 5 bases not matched to a gene; V was cut back by 4 bases and J by 6 bases.

The CDR3 protein is CASGLVRGQGAMNTEAFF. Here the CDR3 DNA reads TGTGCTAGTGGTTTGGTACGGGGACAGGGCGCAATGAACACTGAAGCTTTCTTT. The rearrangement links TRBV12-5 to TRBJ1-1; TRBD1 matches at 9 bases. Germline V lookup: CDR1 LGHNT, CDR2 FRNRAP. This CDR3 contains 18 residues. Trimming cost V 0 bases and J 0 bases; bases outside gene matches: 8.